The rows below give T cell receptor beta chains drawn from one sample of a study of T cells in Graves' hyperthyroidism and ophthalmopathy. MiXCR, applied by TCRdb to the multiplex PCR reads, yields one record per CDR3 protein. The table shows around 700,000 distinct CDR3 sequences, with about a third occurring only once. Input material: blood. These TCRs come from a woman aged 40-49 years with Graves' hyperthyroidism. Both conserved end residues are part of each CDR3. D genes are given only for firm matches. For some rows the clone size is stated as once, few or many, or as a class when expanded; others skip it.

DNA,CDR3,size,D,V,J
TGTGCCACCAGTGACCCCGGGAGGGCCGGGACCGGGGAGCTGTTTTTT,CATSDPGRAGTGELFF,NA,TRBD2,TRBV24-1,TRBJ2-2
TGCAGCGTAGGATCCTACGAGCAGTACTTC,CSVGSYEQYF,NA,NA,TRBV29-1,TRBJ2-7
TGCAGCGCCGCGACGAGGGGTGAAGCTTTCTTT,CSAATRGEAFF,many,NA,TRBV29-1,TRBJ1-1
TGTGCCAGCAGAGGCGACAGGGGGAATAACTATGGCTACACCTTC,CASRGDRGNNYGYTF,many,TRBD1,TRBV7-9,TRBJ1-2
TGTGCCAGCAGCGTAGAGGCGGGGACCGGCGAGACCCAGTACTTC,CASSVEAGTGETQYF,many,NA,TRBV9,TRBJ2-5
TGTGCCAGCAGACAGGGGGTGGGAGGGGCCAACGTCCTGACTTTC,CASRQGVGGANVLTF,NA,TRBD1,TRBV10-3,TRBJ2-6
TGTGCCAGCAGCTTAGTATGGGATAACGAGCAGTACTTC,CASSLVWDNEQYF,NA,NA,TRBV7-2,TRBJ2-7
TGCAGTGCTGGGGACAGGGTTGGAAACACCATATATTTT,CSAGDRVGNTIYF,NA,TRBD1,TRBV20-1,TRBJ1-3
TGTGCCAGCAGCCCAACACTAGCGGGAGGTTCGGACGAGCAGTACTTC,CASSPTLAGGSDEQYF,few,TRBD2,TRBV7-2,TRBJ2-7
TGCAGCGCCGGAGAGACAGGGGGCCAAGGCTACACCTTC,CSAGETGGQGYTF,many,TRBD1,TRBV29-1,TRBJ1-2
TGTGCCAGCAGGGAGGACGGCTTAATAGGAAAACTGTTTTTT,CASREDGLIGKLFF,few,NA,TRBV6-5,TRBJ1-4
TGTGCCAGTAGCGGTTCGGTGAACACTGAAGCTTTCTTT,CASSGSVNTEAFF,NA,NA,TRBV19,TRBJ1-1
TGTGCCAGCAGCTTAGAATCGACCAAGGTTCGGTTCTTTTACGAGCAGTACTTC,CASSLESTKVRFFYEQYF,few,NA,TRBV7-2,TRBJ2-7
TGTGCCATCAGTGAGTCACAGGAAAATTCACCCCTCCACTTT,CAISESQENSPLHF,many,NA,TRBV10-3,TRBJ1-6
TGTGCCAGCAGCGAGGACTTGAGCTCCTACGGGCAGTACTTC,CASSEDLSSYGQYF,NA,NA,TRBV7-6,TRBJ2-7
TGTGCCAGCAGCTTGGAGTTCGGCGGCACTGAAGCTTTCTTT,CASSLEFGGTEAFF,many,NA,TRBV7-3,TRBJ1-1
TGTGCCATCAATTTCGACAGGGCCCACGAGCAGTACTTC,CAINFDRAHEQYF,NA,TRBD1,TRBV10-3,TRBJ2-7
TGTGCCAGCAGCCACACCCTGAAATCGAACACTGAAGCTTTCTTT,CASSHTLKSNTEAFF,once,NA,TRBV12-3/TRBV12-4,TRBJ1-1
TGTGCCAGTGGTCCACCCAATTCACCCCTCCACTTT,CASGPPNSPLHF,NA,NA,TRBV19,TRBJ1-6
TGTGCCAGCAGAGATACAGGGAGAACTGGAAACACCATATATTTT,CASRDTGRTGNTIYF,NA,NA,TRBV6-1,TRBJ1-3
TGTGCCAGCAGCTTAGTTTATGACACCGGGGAGCTGTACTTC,CASSLVYDTGELYF,NA,NA,TRBV7-9,TRBJ2-7
TGCGCCAGCAGCTTGGCCCCAGGGCCCCTCATGAACACTGAAGCTTTCTTT,CASSLAPGPLMNTEAFF,few,NA,TRBV5-1,TRBJ1-1
TGTGCCAGCAGCGCAGGTCCGGGGCAGACCCAGTACTTC,CASSAGPGQTQYF,many,NA,TRBV13,TRBJ2-5
TGCGCCAGCAGTGCTAGGAGGACTGAAGCTTTCTTT,CASSARRTEAFF,NA,NA,TRBV10-2,TRBJ1-1
TGCGCCAGCACCGAGGGGGGACTTGAGAGCACGCAGTATTTT,CASTEGGLESTQYF,NA,NA,TRBV5-1,TRBJ2-3
TGCAGTGTCCCAGGGGTAAAGGGGAAAGAGACCCAGTACTTC,CSVPGVKGKETQYF,NA,NA,TRBV20-1,TRBJ2-5
TGTGCCATCTCGGGACAGGGGAAAACTGAAGCTTTCTTT,CAISGQGKTEAFF,many,TRBD1,TRBV10-3,TRBJ1-1
TGTGCCAGTAGATCGCGGTCAGGGACAGGGGGCCCAGAGACCCAGTACTTC,CASRSRSGTGGPETQYF,many,TRBD1,TRBV19,TRBJ2-5
TGTGCTAGCAGCGCCGGACTAGCGGGGGAGGAGACCCAGTACTTC,CASSAGLAGEETQYF,NA,TRBD2,TRBV7-6,TRBJ2-5
TGTGCCAGTAGTACTACAGGGACACCGAAGTATAGCAATCAGCCCCAGCATTTT,CASSTTGTPKYSNQPQHF,NA,NA,TRBV19,TRBJ1-5
TGTGCCAGTCAGACAGGGGACACTGAAGCTTTCTTT,CASQTGDTEAFF,NA,TRBD1,TRBV19,TRBJ1-1
TGTGCTAGCGGGTGGTACTCCACTGAAGCTTTCTTT,CASGWYSTEAFF,NA,NA,TRBV7-7,TRBJ1-1
TGTGCCAGCAGTCCCGTGGGGGCCGGGACCTCCGCTTTCTTT,CASSPVGAGTSAFF,once,NA,TRBV5-6,TRBJ1-1
TGTGCCAGTAGTGGATCAGCAACTAATGAAAAACTGTTTTTT,CASSGSATNEKLFF,once,NA,TRBV19,TRBJ1-4
TGTGCCAGTAGTATGGGGCCGGGGCATGGCTACACCTTC,CASSMGPGHGYTF,NA,NA,TRBV19,TRBJ1-2
TGTGCCAGCAGGCTCGGGGGTTCGACTAATGAAAAACTGTTTTTT,CASRLGGSTNEKLFF,few,NA,TRBV12-3/TRBV12-4,TRBJ1-4
TGTGCCACCAGTGATTCCGACAGGGGTGAAGCTTTCTTT,CATSDSDRGEAFF,many,TRBD1,TRBV24-1,TRBJ1-1
TGTGCCTGGAATCCAGGGACTAGCAATCAGCCCCAGCATTTT,CAWNPGTSNQPQHF,NA,NA,TRBV30,TRBJ1-5
TGTGCCAGCAGTTATACGGGGGCAGAGCGGGCCTCCGAAGCTTTCTTT,CASSYTGAERASEAFF,NA,NA,TRBV6-5,TRBJ1-1
TGCAGTGCTAGCGGACTTAATCAGGTCTTCTCCCCACCTAACTATGGCTACACCTTC,CSASGLNQVFSPPNYGYTF,NA,NA,TRBV20-1,TRBJ1-2
TGTGCCAGCACCCTCCGGGGGGTCCAAGAGACCCAGTACTTC,CASTLRGVQETQYF,many,TRBD2,TRBV2,TRBJ2-5
TGTGCCAGCAGGGAGGTCGGTAAGCGGGATCAGCCCCAGCATTTT,CASREVGKRDQPQHF,many,NA,TRBV7-2,TRBJ1-5
TGTGCCAGCAGCAAGGTTGAAGCTTTCTTT,CASSKVEAFF,NA,NA,TRBV7-9,TRBJ1-1
TGCGCCAGCAGCCAAGATGGCGGAGCGACCTACGAGCCGTACTTC,CASSQDGGATYEPYF,NA,NA,TRBV4-3,TRBJ2-7
TGCAGTGCTAGAGGACTAGCGGGTTACTCTGGGGCCAACGTCCTGACTTTC,CSARGLAGYSGANVLTF,many,TRBD2,TRBV20-1,TRBJ2-6
TGCAGTGCCGTGGACTGGGGACGCCAGAATGAAAAACTGTTTTTT,CSAVDWGRQNEKLFF,many,NA,TRBV20-1,TRBJ1-4
TGTGCCAGCAGCTTAGAGACGTACACTGAAGCTTTCTTT,CASSLETYTEAFF,NA,NA,TRBV7-9,TRBJ1-1
TGCGCCAGCAGCCAAGGCGATGGGGGACATGGCAATCAGCCCCAGCATTTT,CASSQGDGGHGNQPQHF,few,NA,TRBV4-3,TRBJ1-5
TGCAGTGCTAGAGAGTCCCGGGACTACGAGCAGTACTTC,CSARESRDYEQYF,NA,NA,TRBV20-1,TRBJ2-7
TGTGCCAGCAGCTTGGATAGCCGGCGGGATAACGAGCAGTACTTC,CASSLDSRRDNEQYF,many,NA,TRBV5-4,TRBJ2-7
TGTGCCAGCAGGGCGGGAGGCCAAGAGACCCAGTACTTC,CASRAGGQETQYF,many,TRBD2,TRBV6-5,TRBJ2-5
TGTGCCAGCAGGACACAGGGGGCCCGTGATGGCTACACCTTC,CASRTQGARDGYTF,many,TRBD1,TRBV12-3/TRBV12-4,TRBJ1-2
TGTGCCAGCAGTCGGAGGGGGGTCACCATGAGGGAGCAGTACTTC,CASSRRGVTMREQYF,NA,NA,TRBV7-2,TRBJ2-7
TGCGCCAGCAGCCAAGAAAGTCCAGGTTTATATGGCTACACCTTC,CASSQESPGLYGYTF,NA,NA,TRBV4-3,TRBJ1-2